This TCR beta chain was captured by sequencing in a study of blood T cells in healthy people across ages (dated by TCRdb to the mid-2010s). Regarding the research as a whole: In model experiments, template switching captured about one uniquely barcoded TCR beta cDNA molecule for every two T cells. Using deep sequencing normalized with unique cDNA molecular identifiers, the study measured how TCR beta repertoire diversity changes with age. The donors were divided into four age groups: young (average 16 years), middle-aged (about 39), aged (around 59) and long-lived (approximately 74). To avoid experimental bias, donors of different ages were distributed randomly across sequencing lanes. Using the same blood draw, the study looked at two additional independent replicas of 1 million unique cDNA reads for two donors, one aged 18 to 30 and the other aged 80 or older. The paper as a whole reports these results and caveats: Compared with the aged group, the long-lived group had more naive CD4+ T cells, fewer expanded clones and increased TCR diversity, a pattern suggesting age selection. Donor CMV infection status was unknown, potentially confounding age-related changes in expanded clonotypes. Estimates of total diversity based on one million sequenced T cells were regarded as lower bounds and as underestimates. Observed TCR beta diversity correlated strongly with the percentage of naive T cells measured by flow cytometry. As age increased, observed TCR beta diversity per million T cells dropped in a roughly linear way, and a significant reduction was already evident by age 40. Because profiling used bulk unsorted PBMCs, naive and antigen-experienced compartments could not be compared conclusively.

Library construction relied on 5' RACE. The run used an Illumina HiSeq 2500. A second PCR of about 7 to 12 cycles was performed with a sample-barcoded 5' primer and a J-beta primer mix. A template-switch 5' adaptor carrying 12 random nucleotides introduced a unique molecular identifier onto each TCR beta cDNA molecule. Each sample yielded at least 2.5 million CDR3-containing paired-end reads. First-strand cDNA was synthesized from all RNA with the Mint cDNA synthesis kit, primed by a TRBC-specific oligonucleotide. Following uracil-DNA glycosylase treatment, a first 18-cycle PCR with universal primers M1SS and BC2_uni_R was performed on all cDNA. The authors' analysis ran thus. Each sample was normalized by randomly selecting 1 million high-quality reads, each carrying a distinct molecular identifier. Instead of being binned into consensus sequences, reads that shared molecular identifiers were thrown out. MiTCR, set to a Q25 quality threshold and the strictest error-elimination algorithm, was used for CDR3 identification, clonotype clustering and error correction. A nonparametric unseen species model with Euler transformation was used to estimate a lower bound on total TCR beta diversity. Clones were called with MiXCR by TCRdb after fastp trimmed the public reads at Q25, and only in-frame beta chains were retained. Identical CDR3 proteins give one entry, which carries the most common genes and DNA. TCRdb's processing, not the study's, gives the V and J calls here. This sample has 910,000 or so distinct CDR3 sequences in its table, and just over 50% of those were observed once. Roughly 23% of the sample belongs to the ten largest clones.

Donors were a few dozen systemically healthy Caucasian individuals from Russia aged roughly 6 to 90 years. Roughly 9 milliliters of peripheral blood were drawn from each donor into EDTA-treated Vacutainer tubes. PBMCs were isolated by Ficoll-Paque density-gradient centrifugation, with at least 7 million obtained per sample. Trizol reagent was used to extract total RNA from PBMCs, with at least 5.5 micrograms per sample. Naive CD45RAhigh/CD27high T cell percentages were measured by flow cytometry on a PBMC aliquot from every donor. Concerning this clonotype: Which antigen it targets is not known. No clone much larger than this one lies a single base away; base qualities are absent.

The source material was blood. This sequence was found in an older woman in good health.

In nucleotides, the sequence is TGTGCCAGCCAGGACTTTACCTACAATGAGCAGTTCTTC. This sequence encodes CASQDFTYNEQFF. Recombination connected TRBV6-2 or TRBV6-3 to TRBJ2-1, with TRBD2 as a weak D call on 5 bases. Between the V and J ends, shortened by 8 bases and 2 bases respectively, the junction contains 10 bases. Including cysteine and phenylalanine, the CDR3 has 13 amino acids. The only DNA kept is the CDR3, 39 bases in frame from the first base. Via the germline V gene, CDR1 is MNHEY and CDR2 SVGEGT.